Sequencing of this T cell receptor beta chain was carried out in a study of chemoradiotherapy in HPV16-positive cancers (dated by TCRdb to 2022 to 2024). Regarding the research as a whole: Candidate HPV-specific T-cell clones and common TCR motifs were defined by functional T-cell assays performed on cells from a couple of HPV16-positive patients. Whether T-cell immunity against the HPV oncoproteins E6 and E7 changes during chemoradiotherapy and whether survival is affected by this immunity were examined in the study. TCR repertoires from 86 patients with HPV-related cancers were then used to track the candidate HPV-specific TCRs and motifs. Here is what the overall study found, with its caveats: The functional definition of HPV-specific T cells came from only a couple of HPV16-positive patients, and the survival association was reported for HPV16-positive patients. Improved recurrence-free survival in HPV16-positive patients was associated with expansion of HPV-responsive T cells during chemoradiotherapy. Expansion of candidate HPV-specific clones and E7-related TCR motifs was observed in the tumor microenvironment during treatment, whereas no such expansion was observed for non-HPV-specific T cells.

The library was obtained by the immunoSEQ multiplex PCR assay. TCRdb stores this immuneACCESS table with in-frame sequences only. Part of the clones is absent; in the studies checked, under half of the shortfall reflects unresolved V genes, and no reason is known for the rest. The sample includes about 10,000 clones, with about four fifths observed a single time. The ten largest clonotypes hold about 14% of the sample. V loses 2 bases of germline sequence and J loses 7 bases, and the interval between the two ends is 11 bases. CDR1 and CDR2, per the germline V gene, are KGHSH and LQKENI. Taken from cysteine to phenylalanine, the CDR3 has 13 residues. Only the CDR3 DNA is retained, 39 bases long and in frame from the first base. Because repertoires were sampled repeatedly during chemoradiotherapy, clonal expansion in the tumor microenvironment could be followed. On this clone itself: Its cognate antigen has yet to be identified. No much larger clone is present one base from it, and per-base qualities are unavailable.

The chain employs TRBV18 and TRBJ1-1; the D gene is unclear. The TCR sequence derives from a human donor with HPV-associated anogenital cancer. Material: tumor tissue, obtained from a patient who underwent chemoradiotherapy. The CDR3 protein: CASSPGITGEAFF. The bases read TGTGCCAGCTCACCAGGTATAACGGGTGAAGCTTTCTTT.